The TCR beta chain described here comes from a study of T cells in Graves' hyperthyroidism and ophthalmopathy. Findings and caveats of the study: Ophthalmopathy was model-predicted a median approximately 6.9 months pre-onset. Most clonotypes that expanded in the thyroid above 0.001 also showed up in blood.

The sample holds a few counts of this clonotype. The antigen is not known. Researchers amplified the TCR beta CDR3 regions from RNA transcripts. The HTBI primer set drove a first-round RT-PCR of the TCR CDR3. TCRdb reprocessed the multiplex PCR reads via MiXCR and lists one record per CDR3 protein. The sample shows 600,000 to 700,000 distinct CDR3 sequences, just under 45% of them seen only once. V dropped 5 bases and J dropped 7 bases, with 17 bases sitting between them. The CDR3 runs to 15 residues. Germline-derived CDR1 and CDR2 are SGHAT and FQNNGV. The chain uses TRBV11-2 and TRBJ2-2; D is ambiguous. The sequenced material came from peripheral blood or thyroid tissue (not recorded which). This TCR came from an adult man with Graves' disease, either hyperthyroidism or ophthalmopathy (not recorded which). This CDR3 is CASSRVRHRGGELFF. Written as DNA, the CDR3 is TGTGCCAGCAGCCGCGTGAGGCACCGCGGCGGGGAGCTGTTTTTT.